One sample yielded the 2 T cell receptor beta chains listed below, sequenced in a study of T cells expressing NK-cell markers. TCRdb reprocessed the 5' RACE reads; each CDR3 protein has one entry and no DNA is given. The specimen's table records about 540,000 distinct CDR3 sequences. The sequencing input was blood T cells: a sorted CD56 or NKG2C T cell subset, CD4+ or CD8+ T cells, or bulk PBMC T cells (not recorded which). Every receptor here comes from a man between 18 and 35 years old in good health.

The chain employs TRBV12-3 or TRBV12-4 and TRBJ2-5. This CDR3 comprises 13 residues. CDR3 sequence reads: CASSFRGLETQYF.

The rearrangement links TRBV12-3 or TRBV12-4 to TRBJ2-2. The CDR3 is 15 amino acids. The CDR3 is CASTPLGGNTGELFF.